Listed below are T cell receptor beta chains from one sample, sequenced in a study of identical twins. TCRdb re-derived calls from the 5' RACE reads in MiXCR, one entry per CDR3 protein. The table records roughly 350,000 distinct CDR3 sequences, more than 9% of them present only once. This sample was shared with a second study, whose subject was yellow fever vaccine responses in identical twins.

The sequencing sample was made of CD8+ T cells sorted from blood. These receptors were obtained from a woman aged 18 to 35 in good health. Both conserved end residues are part of each CDR3. The order of the fields is J gene, clone size, D gene, V gene, CDR3 DNA, CDR3 protein. The D gene is left open where the match is weak. Clone size appears in some rows only: once, few, many, or a class for an expanded clone.

j_gene: TRBJ2-1; abundance: many; d_gene: NA; v_gene: TRBV7-9; CDR3nt: TGTGCCTCCATACGGGGACAAATCTACAATGAGCAGTTCTTC; CDR3aa: CASIRGQIYNEQFF
j_gene: TRBJ1-5; abundance: few; d_gene: NA; v_gene: TRBV2; CDR3nt: TGTGCCAGCAGTGCCCCCGGGGGGGGCAATCAGCCCCAGCATTTT; CDR3aa: CASSAPGGGNQPQHF
j_gene: TRBJ2-7; abundance: NA; d_gene: TRBD2; v_gene: TRBV4-1; CDR3nt: TGCGCCAGCAGCCAAACCGGGACTAGCGGGAGGATCACCTACGAGCAGTACTTC; CDR3aa: CASSQTGTSGRITYEQYF
j_gene: TRBJ2-1; abundance: few; d_gene: TRBD2; v_gene: TRBV3-1; CDR3nt: TGTGCCAGCAGCCAGCGGGAGGCCTACAATGAGCAGTTCTTC; CDR3aa: CASSQREAYNEQFF
j_gene: TRBJ2-7; abundance: few; d_gene: TRBD1; v_gene: TRBV11-2; CDR3nt: TGTGCCAGCAGCTCCCTTGGGACAGGGGAGCAGTACTTC; CDR3aa: CASSSLGTGEQYF
j_gene: TRBJ1-4; abundance: few; d_gene: TRBD1; v_gene: TRBV25-1; CDR3nt: TGTGCCAGCAGTGAGACAGGGGCGCTTTGGGAAAAACTGTTTTTT; CDR3aa: CASSETGALWEKLFF
j_gene: TRBJ1-4; abundance: few; d_gene: NA; v_gene: TRBV27; CDR3nt: TGTGCCAGCAGTTACCAGGGGAATGAAAAACTGTTTTTT; CDR3aa: CASSYQGNEKLFF
j_gene: TRBJ2-7; abundance: few; d_gene: NA; v_gene: TRBV28; CDR3nt: TGTGCCAGCAGTGCCTCCGGGGACTCCGAGCAGTACTTC; CDR3aa: CASSASGDSEQYF
j_gene: TRBJ1-5; abundance: few; d_gene: NA; v_gene: TRBV2; CDR3nt: TGTGCCAGCAGTGAAGACGGGGTGTCGAATCAGCCCCAGCATTTT; CDR3aa: CASSEDGVSNQPQHF
j_gene: TRBJ2-3; abundance: NA; d_gene: TRBD1; v_gene: TRBV10-3; CDR3nt: TGTGCCATCAGTCCGGGACAGGGGGTTTTCGCAGATACGCAGTATTTT; CDR3aa: CAISPGQGVFADTQYF
j_gene: TRBJ1-3; abundance: NA; d_gene: NA; v_gene: TRBV7-9; CDR3nt: TGTGCCAGCAGCTCCTCCGGGGGCCGTATCCCTGGAAACACCATATATTTT; CDR3aa: CASSSSGGRIPGNTIYF
j_gene: TRBJ1-1; abundance: NA; d_gene: TRBD1; v_gene: TRBV20-1; CDR3nt: TGCAGTGCAGGGGGCACGAGGGACACTGAAGCTTTCTTT; CDR3aa: CSAGGTRDTEAFF
j_gene: TRBJ2-2; abundance: NA; d_gene: NA; v_gene: TRBV15; CDR3nt: TGTGCCACCAGCAGAGATTTCGCAGCCCCCGGGGAGCTGTTTTTT; CDR3aa: CATSRDFAAPGELFF
j_gene: TRBJ2-3; abundance: many; d_gene: NA; v_gene: TRBV12-3/TRBV12-4; CDR3nt: TGTGCCAGCAGTGAAGGGGGAAGGGCAGATACGCAGTATTTT; CDR3aa: CASSEGGRADTQYF
j_gene: TRBJ2-1; abundance: few; d_gene: NA; v_gene: TRBV6-5; CDR3nt: TGTGCCAGCAGTTTCGAGGGGTTGGCGCAGTTCTTC; CDR3aa: CASSFEGLAQFF
j_gene: TRBJ2-2; abundance: many; d_gene: NA; v_gene: TRBV7-9; CDR3nt: TGTGCCAGCAGCTTATCAAACACCGGGGAGCTGTTTTTT; CDR3aa: CASSLSNTGELFF
j_gene: TRBJ1-2; abundance: NA; d_gene: NA; v_gene: TRBV4-1; CDR3nt: TGCGCCAGCAGCCAAGAAGAACGAGACTATGGCTACACCTTC; CDR3aa: CASSQEERDYGYTF
j_gene: TRBJ2-5; abundance: NA; d_gene: NA; v_gene: TRBV2; CDR3nt: TGTGCCAGCAGTGAAGCGGGCAGCCAAGAGACCCAGTACTTC; CDR3aa: CASSEAGSQETQYF
j_gene: TRBJ2-5; abundance: few; d_gene: NA; v_gene: TRBV5-6; CDR3nt: TGTGCCAGCAGCTTGCTGGTTAGCGATCTGGTACAAGAGACCCAGTACTTC; CDR3aa: CASSLLVSDLVQETQYF
j_gene: TRBJ2-3; abundance: few; d_gene: NA; v_gene: TRBV11-2; CDR3nt: TGTGCCAGCAGCTTACATGCAGATACGCAGTATTTT; CDR3aa: CASSLHADTQYF
j_gene: TRBJ2-5; abundance: many; d_gene: TRBD1; v_gene: TRBV7-9; CDR3nt: TGTGCCAGCAGCTCGAACTCAGGGGGCCCCCTCCAAGAGACCCAGTACTTC; CDR3aa: CASSSNSGGPLQETQYF
j_gene: TRBJ2-3; abundance: few; d_gene: NA; v_gene: TRBV2; CDR3nt: TGTGCCAGCAGTGGAGATCGGGACTCCTACACAGATACGCAGTATTTT; CDR3aa: CASSGDRDSYTDTQYF